Each of the 16 T cell receptor beta chains below was sequenced from the same sample in a study of patients and donors after allogeneic stem cell transplantation. TCRdb called the RT-PCR reads again in MiXCR, with one record for every CDR3 protein. Altogether 190,000 or so distinct CDR3 sequences are present, 40% to 45% being singletons, with the ten largest covering 33%. Input material: blood, either unsorted or a sorted T cell fraction (not recorded which). The receptors were sampled from a human donor who was either an allogeneic HSCT recipient or a stem cell or donor lymphocyte infusion donor (not recorded which). It is not recorded whose cells these are; they may come from a transplant donor.

This clonotype was recorded many times. The chain recombines TRBV20-1 with TRBJ2-5; tentative D call: TRBD2 (5 bases). CDR1 DFQATT and CDR2 SNEGSKA come from the germline V gene (reference sequence). V was shortened by 6 bases and J by 2 bases, with 10 bases between the two germline ends. The CDR3 totals 12 residues. The CDR3 DNA reads TGCAGTGCCTCGGACTTTCAAGAGACCCAGTACTTC. This gives the protein CSASDFQETQYF.

The V call is TRBV12-3 or TRBV12-4, the J call TRBJ2-1, with D maybe TRBD1 (6 bases). Trimming removed 3 bases from V and 8 bases from J, with 20 bases in between. This CDR3 comprises 16 residues. This CDR3 is CASSFHLRQVRDEQFF. CDR3 sequence (DNA): TGTGCCAGCAGTTTCCACCTTCGACAGGTCAGGGATGAGCAGTTCTTC.

V usage is TRBV4-3 and J usage is TRBJ2-3; D is unclear. Germline CDR1 is LGHNA and CDR2 is YSLEER. The V end was cut by 0 bases, the J end by 1 base, with 20 bases between. The CDR3 has 19 residues. The CDR3 spells CASSQERSRFTPRTDTQYF. The CDR3 DNA reads as TGCGCCAGCAGCCAAGAAAGGTCGAGATTTACTCCTCGCACAGATACGCAGTATTTT.

This clonotype was picked up a small number of times. The rearrangement links TRBV28 to TRBJ1-5; the D gene is possibly TRBD1 (5 bases). V lost 4 bases, J lost 1 base, and 17 bases lay in between. CDR3 length: 17 residues. Germline V CDR1 and CDR2: MDHEN, SYDVKM. CDR3 sequence: CASSSRDGRWSNQPQHF. CDR3 DNA: TGTGCCAGCAGTTCGCGGGACGGAAGGTGGAGCAATCAGCCCCAGCATTTT. Complete variable domain (other parts from reference TRBV28 and TRBJ1-5): DVKVTQSSRYLVKRTGEKVFLECVQDMDHENMFWYRQDPGLGLRLIYFSYDVKMKEKGDIPEGYSVSREKKERFSLILESASTNQTSMYLCASSSRDGRWSNQPQHFGDGTRLSIL.

This clonotype has a handful of counts. V and J are TRBV9 and TRBJ1-5, with D unclear. Germline loops: CDR1 SGDLS, CDR2 YYNGEE. V was trimmed by 3 bases and J by 3 bases, leaving 13 bases between them. The CDR3 contains 15 residues. The CDR3 reads CASSAGISDNQPQHF. DNA of the CDR3: TGTGCCAGCAGCGCGGGGATTAGTGACAATCAGCCCCAGCATTTT.

V gene TRBV27 combines with J gene TRBJ1-5; tentative D call: TRBD1 (6 bases). Trimming removed 0 bases from V and 7 bases from J, with 10 bases in between. Germline V gives CDR1 MNHEY, CDR2 SMNVEV (reference sequence). This CDR3 region has 14 residues. In DNA form, the CDR3 reads TGTGCCAGCAGTTTATCTCAGGGGAACCAGCCCCAGCATTTT. This translates into CASSLSQGNQPQHF.

The chain carries TRBV11-1 and TRBJ2-3; 10 bases align to TRBD2. Looked up from germline, CDR1 is SGHAT and CDR2 is FQDESV (reference sequence). Germline trimming cut 4 bases from V and 0 bases from J; bases unmatched to any gene: 13. The CDR3 covers 19 residues. CDR3 in amino acids: CASSSMALAGVGSTDTQYF. The CDR3 DNA reads as TGTGCCAGCAGCTCAATGGCCCTAGCGGGAGTCGGAAGCACAGATACGCAGTATTTT.

There are many counts of this clonotype. J is TRBJ1-2 and V is TRBV27; D possibly corresponds to TRBD1 (5 bases). The V end lost 3 bases, the J end lost 4 bases, and 9 bases lay between the germline ends. There are 13 residues in the CDR3. Germline V gene lookup returns CDR1 MNHEY and CDR2 SMNVEV (reference sequence). The CDR3 coding sequence is TGTGCCAGCAGTTTCCCCGGGGGCTATGGCTACACCTTC. Encoded protein: CASSFPGGYGYTF.

The chain couples TRBV29-1 to TRBJ2-7; TRBD1 agrees at 9 bases. The germline gives CDR1 SQVTM, CDR2 ANQGSEA. With 7 bases clipped from V and 4 bases from J, the junction kept 5 bases outside the gene matches. The CDR3 is made up of 12 amino acids. For the CDR3, the DNA is TGCAGCGCACGGGACAGGGCTTACGAGCAGTACTTC. This encodes CSARDRAYEQYF.

This clonotype was observed a handful of times. The chain uses TRBV6-5 and TRBJ2-1; D might be TRBD1 (6 bases). Germline V gives CDR1 MNHEY, CDR2 SVGAGI. Trimming removed 0 bases at V and 6 bases at J, with 18 bases between. The CDR3 length is 17 residues. The CDR3 spells CASSYSSLARGPNEQFF. CDR3 bases: TGTGCCAGCAGTTACTCGAGTTTAGCCAGGGGACCCAATGAGCAGTTCTTC.

V gene TRBV5-8 combines with J gene TRBJ1-1; the match to TRBD1 covers 7 bases. Germline values: CDR1 SGHTS, CDR2 YDEGEE. The V and J ends lost 2 bases and 5 bases, in that order; junction bases with no gene match: 9. The CDR3 spans 15 residues. CDR3 residues: CASSLEGASATEAFF. For the CDR3, the DNA is TGTGCCAGCAGCTTAGAGGGGGCTAGTGCTACTGAAGCTTTCTTT.

The chain joins TRBV7-2 to TRBJ2-5, with 7 bases identical to TRBD2. Germline V gives CDR1 SGHTA, CDR2 FQGNSA. Trimming took 1 base from V and 5 from J; bases not matched to a gene: 7. The CDR3 runs 15 residues. As DNA, the CDR3 is TGTGCCAGCAGCTTAGGCGGGAGAACGGGGGAGACCCAGTACTTC. Amino acids: CASSLGGRTGETQYF.

The gene calls are TRBV7-6 and TRBJ2-7, with 9 bases matching TRBD2. The CDR3 is 16 residues long. Germline V gives CDR1 SGHVS, CDR2 FNYEAQ. V lost 5 bases, J lost 1 base, and 9 bases stayed unmatched. The DNA for the CDR3 is TGTGCCAGCAGCCCCCGGGTAGCGGGAGTTTCCTACGAGCAGTACTTC. Translation gives CASSPRVAGVSYEQYF.

V usage is TRBV5-1 and J usage is TRBJ1-1; D unresolved. CDR3 length equals 15 residues. V gave up 0 bases and J gave up 1 base, with 10 bases separating them. Germline CDR1 and CDR2: SGHRS and YFSETQ. CDR3 nucleotide sequence: TGCGCCAGCAGCTTGGCCCGGATTTCGAACACTGAAGCTTTCTTT. Encoded protein: CASSLARISNTEAFF.

CDR3 in amino acids: CASSYSKTSGGTIAKNIQYF. In nucleotides, the CDR3 is TGTGCCAGCAGTTACTCGAAGACTAGCGGGGGAACTATAGCCAAAAACATTCAGTACTTC. V and J are TRBV6-2 or TRBV6-3 and TRBJ2-4, with 12 bases identical to TRBD2. V gave up 0 bases and J gave up 0 bases; unmatched junction bases: 9. The germline V gene encodes CDR1 MNHEY and CDR2 SVGEGT. The CDR3 covers 20 residues.

This clonotype was detected a few times. The chain couples TRBV29-1 to TRBJ1-1; the D gene is possibly TRBD1 (6 bases). The V end was cut by 7 bases, the J end by 8 bases, with 32 bases between. CDR3 size: 17 residues. In germline, CDR1 is SQVTM, CDR2 ANQGSEA. The CDR3 DNA reads as TGCAGCGCCGCGAGGTACAGGGTTGCCCACCTTTGGCAGGAAGCTTTCTTT. Residues: CSAARYRVAHLWQEAFF. Full variable domain (missing parts from reference TRBV29-1 and TRBJ1-1): SAVISQKPSRDICQRGTSLTIQCQVDSQVTMMFWYRQQPGQSLTLIATANQGSEATYESGFVIDKFPISRPNLTFSTLTVSNMSPEDSSIYLCSAARYRVAHLWQEAFFGQGTRLTVV.